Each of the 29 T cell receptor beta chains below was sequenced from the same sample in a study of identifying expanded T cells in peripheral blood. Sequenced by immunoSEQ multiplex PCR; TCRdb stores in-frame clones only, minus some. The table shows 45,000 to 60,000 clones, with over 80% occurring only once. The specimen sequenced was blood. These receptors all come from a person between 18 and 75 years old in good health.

CDR3: CASGLVLGQGISEAFF. Here the CDR3 DNA reads TGTGCTAGTGGTTTGGTATTGGGACAGGGGATCTCTGAAGCTTTCTTT. This chain connects TRBV12-5 to TRBJ1-1; 10 bases match TRBD1. V trimming: 0 bases; J trimming: 6 bases; junction bases outside the gene matches: 7. Germline V gene sequence: CDR1 LGHNT, CDR2 FRNRAP. This CDR3 is built from 16 residues.

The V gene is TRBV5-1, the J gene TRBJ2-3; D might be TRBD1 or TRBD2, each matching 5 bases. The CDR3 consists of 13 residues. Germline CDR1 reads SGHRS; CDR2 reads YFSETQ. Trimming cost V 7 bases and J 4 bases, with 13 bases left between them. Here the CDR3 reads CASRDLFSDTQYF. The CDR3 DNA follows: TGCGCCAGCCGGGACCTTTTTTCAGATACGCAGTATTTT.

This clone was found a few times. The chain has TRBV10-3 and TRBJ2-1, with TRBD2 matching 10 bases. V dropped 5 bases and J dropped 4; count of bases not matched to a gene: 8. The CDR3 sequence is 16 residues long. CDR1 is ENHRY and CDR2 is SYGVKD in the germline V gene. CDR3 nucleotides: TGTGCCATCAGTTCGGGAGCGGGGGGGGGTTACAATGAGCAGTTCTTC. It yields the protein CAISSGAGGGYNEQFF.

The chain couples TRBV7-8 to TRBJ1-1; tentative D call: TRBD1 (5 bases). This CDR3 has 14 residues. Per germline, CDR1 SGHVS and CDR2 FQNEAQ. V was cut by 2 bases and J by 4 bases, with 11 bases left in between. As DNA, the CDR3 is TGTGCCAGCAGCTTACCGGGACTCAGCACTGAAGCTTTCTTT. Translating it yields CASSLPGLSTEAFF.

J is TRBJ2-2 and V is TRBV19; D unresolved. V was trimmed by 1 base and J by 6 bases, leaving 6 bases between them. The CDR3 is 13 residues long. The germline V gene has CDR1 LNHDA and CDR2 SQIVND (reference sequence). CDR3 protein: CASSIGQPGELFF. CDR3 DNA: TGTGCCAGTAGTATAGGGCAGCCCGGGGAGCTGTTTTTT.

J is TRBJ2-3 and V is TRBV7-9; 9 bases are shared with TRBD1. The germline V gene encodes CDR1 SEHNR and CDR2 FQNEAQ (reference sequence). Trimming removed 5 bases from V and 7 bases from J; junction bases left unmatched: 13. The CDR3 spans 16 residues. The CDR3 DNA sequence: TGTGCCAGCAGCCATCTGGGACAGGGTAATAGGAATACGCAGTATTTT. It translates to CASSHLGQGNRNTQYF.

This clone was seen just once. The CDR3 DNA sequence: TGCGCCAGCAGCTTAGCGGGGGTCACAGATACGCAGTATTTT. Encoded protein: CASSLAGVTDTQYF. The genes are TRBV5-1 and TRBJ2-3; 8 bases match TRBD2. The V and J ends lost 2 bases and 2 bases, in that order; junction bases with no gene match: 1. The germline V gene has CDR1 SGHRS and CDR2 YFSETQ. This CDR3 has 14 residues.

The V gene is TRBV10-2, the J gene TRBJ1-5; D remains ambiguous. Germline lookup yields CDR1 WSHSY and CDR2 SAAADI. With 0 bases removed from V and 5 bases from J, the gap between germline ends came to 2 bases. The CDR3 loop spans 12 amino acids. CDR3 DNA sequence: TGCGCCAGCAGTGAGTCATATCAGCCCCAGCATTTT. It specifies CASSESYQPQHF.

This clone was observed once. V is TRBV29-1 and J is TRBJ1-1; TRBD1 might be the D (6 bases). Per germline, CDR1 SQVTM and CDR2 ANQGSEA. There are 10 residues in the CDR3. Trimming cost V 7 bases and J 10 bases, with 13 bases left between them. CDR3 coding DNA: TGCAGCGCTAAAGACAGGACAGCTTTCTTT. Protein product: CSAKDRTAFF. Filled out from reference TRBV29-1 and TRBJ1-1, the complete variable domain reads SAVISQKPSRDICQRGTSLTIQCQVDSQVTMMFWYRQQPGQSLTLIATANQGSEATYESGFVIDKFPISRPNLTFSTLTVSNMSPEDSSIYLCSAKDRTAFFGQGTRLTVV.

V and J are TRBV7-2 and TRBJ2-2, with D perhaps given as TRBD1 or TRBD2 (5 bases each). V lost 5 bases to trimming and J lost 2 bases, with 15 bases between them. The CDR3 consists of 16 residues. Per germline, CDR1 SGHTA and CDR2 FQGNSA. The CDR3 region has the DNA TGTGCCAGCAGCGTTCGGGGACGGAATAACACCGGGGAGCTGTTTTTT. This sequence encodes CASSVRGRNNTGELFF.

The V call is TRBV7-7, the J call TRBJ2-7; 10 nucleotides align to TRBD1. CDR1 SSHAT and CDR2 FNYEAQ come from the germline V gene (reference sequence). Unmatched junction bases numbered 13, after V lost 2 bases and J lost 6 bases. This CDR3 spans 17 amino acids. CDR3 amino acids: CASSLRPPGQGLLEQYF. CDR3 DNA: TGTGCCAGCAGCTTACGACCCCCGGGACAGGGGTTACTCGAGCAGTACTTC.

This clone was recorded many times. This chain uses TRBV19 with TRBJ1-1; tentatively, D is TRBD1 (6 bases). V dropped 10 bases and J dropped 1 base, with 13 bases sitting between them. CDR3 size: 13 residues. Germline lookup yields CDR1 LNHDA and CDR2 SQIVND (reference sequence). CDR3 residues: CAILRGGNTEAFF. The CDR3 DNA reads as TGTGCCATCCTGAGGGGGGGGAACACTGAAGCTTTCTTT.

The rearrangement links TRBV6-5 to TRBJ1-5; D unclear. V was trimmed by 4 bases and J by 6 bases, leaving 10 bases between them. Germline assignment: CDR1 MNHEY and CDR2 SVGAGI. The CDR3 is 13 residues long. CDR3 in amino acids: CASSSNRGQPQHF. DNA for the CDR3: TGTGCCAGCAGTTCGAACCGGGGTCAGCCCCAGCATTTT.

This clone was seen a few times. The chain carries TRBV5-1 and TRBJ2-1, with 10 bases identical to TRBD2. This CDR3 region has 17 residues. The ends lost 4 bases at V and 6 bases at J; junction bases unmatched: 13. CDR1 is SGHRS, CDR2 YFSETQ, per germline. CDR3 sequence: CASSQFPSGGSANEQFF. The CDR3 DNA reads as TGCGCCAGCAGCCAGTTCCCTAGCGGGGGTTCGGCCAATGAGCAGTTCTTC.

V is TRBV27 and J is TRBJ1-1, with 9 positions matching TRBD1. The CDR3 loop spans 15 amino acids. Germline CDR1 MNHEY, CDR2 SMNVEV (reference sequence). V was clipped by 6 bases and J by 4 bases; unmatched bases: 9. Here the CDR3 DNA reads TGTGCCAGCAGCCTACAGGGGGCGCTCAGCACTGAAGCTTTCTTT. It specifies CASSLQGALSTEAFF.

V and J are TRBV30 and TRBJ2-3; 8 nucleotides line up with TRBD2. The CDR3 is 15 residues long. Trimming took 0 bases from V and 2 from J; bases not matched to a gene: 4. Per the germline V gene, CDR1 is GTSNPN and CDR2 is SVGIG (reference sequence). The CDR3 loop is CAWSVGSGDTDTQYF. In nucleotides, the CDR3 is TGTGCCTGGAGTGTAGGTAGCGGGGACACAGATACGCAGTATTTT.

DNA of the CDR3: TGTGCCAGCAGCCAAGACGCAGGGTCTAAAAACATTCAGTACTTC. Translated, it gives CASSQDAGSKNIQYF. The V and J genes are TRBV4-2 and TRBJ2-4; D perhaps matches TRBD1 (5 bases). Germline V CDR1 and CDR2: LGHNA, YNFKEQ. The CDR3 extends over 15 amino acids. V lost 0 bases, J lost 4 bases, and 10 bases lay in between.

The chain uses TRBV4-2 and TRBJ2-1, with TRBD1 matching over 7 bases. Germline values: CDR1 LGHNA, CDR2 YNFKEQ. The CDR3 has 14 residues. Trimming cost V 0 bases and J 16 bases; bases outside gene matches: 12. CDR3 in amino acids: CASSQDPRQGVQFF. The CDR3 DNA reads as TGTGCCAGCAGCCAAGATCCTAGACAGGGTGTTCAATTCTTC.

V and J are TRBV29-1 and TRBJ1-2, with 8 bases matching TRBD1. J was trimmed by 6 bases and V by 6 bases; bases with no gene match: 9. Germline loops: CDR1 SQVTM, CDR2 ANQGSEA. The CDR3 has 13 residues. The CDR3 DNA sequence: TGCAGCGTGTCCGACAGGGGAAATAATGGCTACACCTTC. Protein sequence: CSVSDRGNNGYTF.

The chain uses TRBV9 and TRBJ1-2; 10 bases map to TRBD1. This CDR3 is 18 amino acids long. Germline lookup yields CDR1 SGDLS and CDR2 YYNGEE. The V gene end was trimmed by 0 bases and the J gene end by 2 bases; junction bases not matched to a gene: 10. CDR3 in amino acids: CASSVDLTGGAHNYGYTF. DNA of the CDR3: TGTGCCAGCAGCGTAGATCTGACAGGGGGCGCTCACAACTATGGCTACACCTTC.

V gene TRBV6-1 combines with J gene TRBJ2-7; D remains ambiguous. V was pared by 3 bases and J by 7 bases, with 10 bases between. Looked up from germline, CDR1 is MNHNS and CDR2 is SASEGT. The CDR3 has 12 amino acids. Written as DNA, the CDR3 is TGTGCCAGCAGTGATCGGGTCAAGGAGCAGTACGTC. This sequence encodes CASSDRVKEQYV.

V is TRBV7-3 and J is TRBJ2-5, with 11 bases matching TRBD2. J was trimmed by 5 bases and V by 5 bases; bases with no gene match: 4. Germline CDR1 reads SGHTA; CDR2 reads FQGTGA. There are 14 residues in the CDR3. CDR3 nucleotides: TGTGCCAGCAGCGTAGCGGGGGGGCGGGAGACCCAGTACTTC. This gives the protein CASSVAGGRETQYF.

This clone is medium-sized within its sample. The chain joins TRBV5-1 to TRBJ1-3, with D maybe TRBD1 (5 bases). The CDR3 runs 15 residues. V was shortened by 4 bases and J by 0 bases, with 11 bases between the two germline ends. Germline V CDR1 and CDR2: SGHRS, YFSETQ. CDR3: CASSLAGSSGNTIYF. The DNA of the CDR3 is TGCGCCAGCAGCCTGGCAGGGAGCTCTGGAAACACCATATATTTT.

CDR3 DNA sequence: TGTGCCAGCAGCGATCGCACACATAACACCGGGGAGCTGTTTTTT. It is translated as CASSDRTHNTGELFF. The V and J genes are TRBV11-3 and TRBJ2-2; D remains ambiguous. Germline CDR1 is SGHNT and CDR2 is YENEEA. The CDR3 loop spans 15 amino acids. V lost 5 bases, J lost 2 bases, and 12 bases lay in between.

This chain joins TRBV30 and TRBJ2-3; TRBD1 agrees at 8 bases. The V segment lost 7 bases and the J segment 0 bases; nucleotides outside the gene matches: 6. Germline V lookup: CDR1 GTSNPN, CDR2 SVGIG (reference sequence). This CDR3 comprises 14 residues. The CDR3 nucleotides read TGTGCCTTTGTACAGGGGGGCAGCACAGATACGCAGTATTTT. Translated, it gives CAFVQGGSTDTQYF.

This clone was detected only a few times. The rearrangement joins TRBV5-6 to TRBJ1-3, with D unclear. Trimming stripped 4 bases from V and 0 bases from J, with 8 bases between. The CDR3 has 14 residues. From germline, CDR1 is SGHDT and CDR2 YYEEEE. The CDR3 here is CASSRPSSGNTIYF. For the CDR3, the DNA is TGTGCCAGCAGCCGCCCCAGCTCTGGAAACACCATATATTTT.

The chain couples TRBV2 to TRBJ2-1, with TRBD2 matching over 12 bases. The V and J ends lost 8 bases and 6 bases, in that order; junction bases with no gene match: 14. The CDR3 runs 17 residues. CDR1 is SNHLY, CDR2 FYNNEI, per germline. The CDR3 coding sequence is TGTGCCAGCTCGGCTAGCGGGAGGGCCCGACAGTTCAATGAGCAGTTCTTC. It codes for CASSASGRARQFNEQFF. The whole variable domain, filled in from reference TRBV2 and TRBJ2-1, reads EPEVTQTPSHQVTQMGQEVILRCVPISNHLYFYWYRQILGQKVEFLVSFYNNEISEKSEIFDDQFSVERPDGSNFTLKIRSTKLEDSAMYFCASSASGRARQFNEQFFGPGTRLTVL.

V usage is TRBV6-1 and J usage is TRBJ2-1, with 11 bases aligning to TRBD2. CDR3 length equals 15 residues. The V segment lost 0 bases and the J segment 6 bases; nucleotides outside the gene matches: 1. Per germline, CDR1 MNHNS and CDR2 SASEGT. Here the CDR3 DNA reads TGTGCCAGCAGTGAAGCTAGCGGGGGGGCCAATGAGCAGTTCTTC. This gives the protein CASSEASGGANEQFF.

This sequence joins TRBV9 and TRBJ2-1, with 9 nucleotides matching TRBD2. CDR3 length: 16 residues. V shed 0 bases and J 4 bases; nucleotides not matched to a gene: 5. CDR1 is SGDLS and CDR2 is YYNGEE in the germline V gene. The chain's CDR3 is CASSVAPSGAYNEQFF. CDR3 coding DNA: TGTGCCAGCAGCGTAGCTCCTAGCGGGGCTTACAATGAGCAGTTCTTC. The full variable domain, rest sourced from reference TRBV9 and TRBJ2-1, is DSGVTQTPKHLITATGQRVTLRCSPRSGDLSVYWYQQSLDQGLQFLIQYYNGEERAKGNILERFSAQQFPDLHSELNLSSLELGDSALYFCASSVAPSGAYNEQFFGPGTRLTVL.